The clone carrying this T cell receptor (beta chain) was seen once. This sample also contains other DNA sequences that code for the same CDR3. The data were obtained in a study of blood T cell repertoires in COVID-19. The germline V and J ends were trimmed by 1 base and 6 bases, with 7 bases remaining between them. From germline, CDR1 is SNHLY and CDR2 FYNNEI. The CDR3 totals 14 residues. Data came from immunoSEQ multiplex PCR; TCRdb stores just in-frame clones and leaves some out. Of more than 350,000 clones listed, over 75% are singletons. The sequencing sample was made of peripheral blood. This TCR derives from a woman in her thirties with COVID-19, enrolled during active disease. The gene calls are TRBV2 and TRBJ1-6; TRBD1 is a possible D gene (5 bases). CDR3: CASSEGRGNSPLHF. The CDR3 DNA sequence: TGTGCCAGCAGTGAAGGTAGGGGTAATTCACCCCTCCACTTT.